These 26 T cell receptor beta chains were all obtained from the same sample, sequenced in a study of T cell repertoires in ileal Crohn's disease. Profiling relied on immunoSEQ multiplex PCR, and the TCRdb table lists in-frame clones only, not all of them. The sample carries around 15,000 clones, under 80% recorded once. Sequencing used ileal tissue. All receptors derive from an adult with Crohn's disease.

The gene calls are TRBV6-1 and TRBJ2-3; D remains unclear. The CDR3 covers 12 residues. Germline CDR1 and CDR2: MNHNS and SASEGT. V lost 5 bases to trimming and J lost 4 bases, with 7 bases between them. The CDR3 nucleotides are TGTGCCAGCAGTTCCTCGTCAGATACGCAGTATTTT. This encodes CASSSSSDTQYF.

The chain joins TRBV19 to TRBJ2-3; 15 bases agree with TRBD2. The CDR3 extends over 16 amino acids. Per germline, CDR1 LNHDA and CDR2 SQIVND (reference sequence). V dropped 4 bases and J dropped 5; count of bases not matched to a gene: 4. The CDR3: CASSRGLAGGQDTQYF. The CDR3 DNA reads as TGTGCCAGTAGTAGGGGACTAGCGGGGGGCCAAGATACGCAGTATTTT.

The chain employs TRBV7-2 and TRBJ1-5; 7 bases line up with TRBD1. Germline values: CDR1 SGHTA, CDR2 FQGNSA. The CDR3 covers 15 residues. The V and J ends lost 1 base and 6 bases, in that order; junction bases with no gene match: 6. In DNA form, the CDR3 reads TGTGCCAGCAGCTTAGACGAGGGGGCACGTCAGCCCCAGCATTTT. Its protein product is CASSLDEGARQPQHF. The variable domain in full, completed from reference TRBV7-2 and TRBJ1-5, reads GAGVSQSPSNKVTEKGKDVELRCDPISGHTALYWYRQSLGQGLEFLIYFQGNSAPDKSGLPSDRFSAERTGGSVSTLTIQRTQQEDSAVYLCASSLDEGARQPQHFGDGTRLSIL.

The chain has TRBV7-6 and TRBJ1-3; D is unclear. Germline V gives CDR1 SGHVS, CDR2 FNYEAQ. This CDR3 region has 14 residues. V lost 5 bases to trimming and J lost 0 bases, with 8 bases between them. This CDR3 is CASSPRSSGNTIYF. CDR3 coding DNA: TGTGCCAGCAGCCCACGGTCCTCTGGAAACACCATATATTTT.

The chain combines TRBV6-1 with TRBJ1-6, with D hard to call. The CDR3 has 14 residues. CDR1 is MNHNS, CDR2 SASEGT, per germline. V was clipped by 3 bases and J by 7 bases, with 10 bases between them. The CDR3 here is CASSEVRGNSPLHF. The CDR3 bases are TGTGCCAGCAGTGAGGTCAGAGGGAATTCACCCCTCCACTTT.

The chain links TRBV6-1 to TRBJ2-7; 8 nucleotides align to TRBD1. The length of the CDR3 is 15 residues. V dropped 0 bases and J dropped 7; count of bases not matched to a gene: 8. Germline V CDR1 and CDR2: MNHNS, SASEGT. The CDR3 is CASSEASGGAWEQYF. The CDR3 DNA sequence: TGTGCCAGCAGTGAAGCGTCAGGGGGCGCGTGGGAGCAGTACTTC.

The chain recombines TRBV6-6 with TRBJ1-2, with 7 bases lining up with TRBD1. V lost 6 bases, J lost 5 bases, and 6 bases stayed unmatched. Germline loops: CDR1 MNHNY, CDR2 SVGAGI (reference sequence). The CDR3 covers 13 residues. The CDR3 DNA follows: TGTGCCAGCAGGGAGGGGGCGCCGTATGGCTACACCTTC. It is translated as CASREGAPYGYTF.

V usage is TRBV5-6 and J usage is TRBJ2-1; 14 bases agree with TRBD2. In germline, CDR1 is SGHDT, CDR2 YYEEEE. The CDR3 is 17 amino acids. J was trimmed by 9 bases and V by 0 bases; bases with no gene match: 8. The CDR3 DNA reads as TGTGCCAGCAGCTTGGATAGGACGGGACTAGCGGGAGCTGAGCAGTTCTTC. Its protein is CASSLDRTGLAGAEQFF.

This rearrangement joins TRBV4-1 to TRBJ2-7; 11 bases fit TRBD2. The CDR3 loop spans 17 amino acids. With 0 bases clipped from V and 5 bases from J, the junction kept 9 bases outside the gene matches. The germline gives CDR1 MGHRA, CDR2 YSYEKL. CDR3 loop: CASSQEPSGRSMDEQYF. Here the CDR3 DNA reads TGCGCCAGCAGCCAAGAACCTAGCGGGAGGTCGATGGACGAGCAGTACTTC.

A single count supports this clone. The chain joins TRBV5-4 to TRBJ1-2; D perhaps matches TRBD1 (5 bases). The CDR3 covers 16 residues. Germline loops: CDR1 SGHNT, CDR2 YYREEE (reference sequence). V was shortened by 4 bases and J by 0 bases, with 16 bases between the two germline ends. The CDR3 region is CASSPDVGVANYGYTF. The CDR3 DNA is TGTGCCAGCAGCCCTGACGTAGGGGTAGCTAACTATGGCTACACCTTC.

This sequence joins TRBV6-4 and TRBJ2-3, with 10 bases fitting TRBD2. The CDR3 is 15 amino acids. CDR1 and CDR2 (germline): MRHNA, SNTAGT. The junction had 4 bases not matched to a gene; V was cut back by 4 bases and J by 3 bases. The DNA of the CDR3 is TGTGCCAGCAGTGTCCTAGCGGGGGCAACAGATACGCAGTATTTT. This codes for CASSVLAGATDTQYF.

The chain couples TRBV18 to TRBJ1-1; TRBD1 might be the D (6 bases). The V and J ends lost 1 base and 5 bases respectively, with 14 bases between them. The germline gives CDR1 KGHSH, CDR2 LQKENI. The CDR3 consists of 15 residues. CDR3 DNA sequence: TGTGCCAGCTCACCACGGTTTCAGGGGTGGACTGAAGCTTTCTTT. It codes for CASSPRFQGWTEAFF.

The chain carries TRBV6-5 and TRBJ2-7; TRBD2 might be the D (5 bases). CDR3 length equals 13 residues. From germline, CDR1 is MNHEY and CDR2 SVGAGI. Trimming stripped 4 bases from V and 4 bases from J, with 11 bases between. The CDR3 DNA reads TGTGCCAGCAGTTCCCAACTAGGATACGAGCAGTACTTC. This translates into CASSSQLGYEQYF.

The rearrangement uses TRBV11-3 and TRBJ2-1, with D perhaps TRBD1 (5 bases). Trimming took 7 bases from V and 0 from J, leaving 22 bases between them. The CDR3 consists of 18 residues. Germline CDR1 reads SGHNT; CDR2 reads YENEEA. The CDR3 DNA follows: TGTGCCAGCACCTCTCCCAGGGAAATGGGCAGCTCCTACAATGAGCAGTTCTTC. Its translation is CASTSPREMGSSYNEQFF.

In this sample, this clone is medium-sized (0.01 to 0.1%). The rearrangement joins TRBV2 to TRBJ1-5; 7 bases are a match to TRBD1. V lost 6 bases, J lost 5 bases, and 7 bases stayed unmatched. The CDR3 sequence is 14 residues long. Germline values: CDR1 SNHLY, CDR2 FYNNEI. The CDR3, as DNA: TGTGCCAGCAGCCAAAGGACAGGAGATCAGCCCCAGCATTTT. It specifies CASSQRTGDQPQHF.

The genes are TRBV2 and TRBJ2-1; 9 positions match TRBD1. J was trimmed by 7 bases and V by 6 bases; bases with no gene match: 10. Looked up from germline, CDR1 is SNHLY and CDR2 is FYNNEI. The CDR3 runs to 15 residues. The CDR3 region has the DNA TGTGCCAGCAGAGCCACGGACAGGGGTAGGAATGAGCAGTTCTTC. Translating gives CASRATDRGRNEQFF.

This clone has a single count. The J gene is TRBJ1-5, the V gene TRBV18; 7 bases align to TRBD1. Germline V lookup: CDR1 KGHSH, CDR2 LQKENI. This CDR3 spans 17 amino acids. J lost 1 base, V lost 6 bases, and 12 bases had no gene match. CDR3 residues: CASSPTGDTRSNQPQHF. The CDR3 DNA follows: TGTGCCAGCTCCCCAACAGGGGATACCCGGAGCAATCAGCCCCAGCATTTT. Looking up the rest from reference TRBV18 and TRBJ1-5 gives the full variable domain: NAGVMQNPRHLVRRRGQEARLRCSPMKGHSHVYWYRQLPEEGLKFMVYLQKENIIDESGMPKERFSAEFPKEGPSILRIQQVVRGDSAAYFCASSPTGDTRSNQPQHFGDGTRLSIL.

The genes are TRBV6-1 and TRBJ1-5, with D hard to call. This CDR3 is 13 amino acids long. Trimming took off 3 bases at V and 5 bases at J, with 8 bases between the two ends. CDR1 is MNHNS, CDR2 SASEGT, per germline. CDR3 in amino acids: CASSDPSDQPQHF. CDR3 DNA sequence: TGTGCCAGCAGTGACCCCTCCGATCAGCCCCAGCATTTT.

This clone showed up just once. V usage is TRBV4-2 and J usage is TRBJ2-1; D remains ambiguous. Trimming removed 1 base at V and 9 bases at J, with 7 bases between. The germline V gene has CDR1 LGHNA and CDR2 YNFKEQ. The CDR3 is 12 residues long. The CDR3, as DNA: TGTGCCAGCAGCCAAGCGTCGGGTGAGCAGTTCTTC. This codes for CASSQASGEQFF.

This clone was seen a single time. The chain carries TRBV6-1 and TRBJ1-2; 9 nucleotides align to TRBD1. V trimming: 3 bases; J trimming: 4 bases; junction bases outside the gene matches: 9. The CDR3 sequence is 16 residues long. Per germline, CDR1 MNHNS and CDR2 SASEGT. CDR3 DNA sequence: TGTGCCAGCAGTGACACCCATGAGGACAGGGGCTATGGCTACACCTTC. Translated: CASSDTHEDRGYGYTF.

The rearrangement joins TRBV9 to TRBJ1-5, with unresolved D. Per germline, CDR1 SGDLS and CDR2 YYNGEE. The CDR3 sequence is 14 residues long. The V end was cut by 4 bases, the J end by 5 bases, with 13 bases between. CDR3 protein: CASSPDSADQPQHF. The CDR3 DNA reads TGTGCCAGCAGCCCCGATTCAGCGGATCAGCCCCAGCATTTT.

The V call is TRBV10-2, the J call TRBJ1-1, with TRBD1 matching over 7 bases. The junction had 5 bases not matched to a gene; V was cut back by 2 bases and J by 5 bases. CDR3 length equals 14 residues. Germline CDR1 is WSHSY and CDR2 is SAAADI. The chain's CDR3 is CASSETTGRTEAFF. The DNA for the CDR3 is TGCGCCAGCAGTGAGACGACAGGGCGGACTGAAGCTTTCTTT.

The CDR3 is CASSMTGNPPYEQYF. The DNA for the CDR3 is TGTGCCAGCAGTATGACAGGGAACCCTCCCTACGAGCAGTACTTC. The chain links TRBV6-1 to TRBJ2-7; the match to TRBD1 covers 7 bases. The CDR3 totals 15 residues. The germline V gene has CDR1 MNHNS and CDR2 SASEGT. Trimming took 5 bases from V and 2 from J; bases not matched to a gene: 9.

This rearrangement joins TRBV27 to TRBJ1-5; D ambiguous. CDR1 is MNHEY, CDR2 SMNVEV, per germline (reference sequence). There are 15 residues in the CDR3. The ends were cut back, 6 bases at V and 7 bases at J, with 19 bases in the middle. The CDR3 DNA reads TGTGCCAGCAGCCCCGTCCCGGGATTTATACAGCCCCAGCATTTT. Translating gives CASSPVPGFIQPQHF.

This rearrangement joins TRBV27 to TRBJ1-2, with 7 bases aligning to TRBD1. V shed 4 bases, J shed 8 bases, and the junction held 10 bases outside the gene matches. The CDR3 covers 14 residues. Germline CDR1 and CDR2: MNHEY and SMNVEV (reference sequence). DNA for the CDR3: TGTGCCAGCAGTTGGCAGGGGGTCCCTGGGGGCTACACCTTC. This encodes CASSWQGVPGGYTF.

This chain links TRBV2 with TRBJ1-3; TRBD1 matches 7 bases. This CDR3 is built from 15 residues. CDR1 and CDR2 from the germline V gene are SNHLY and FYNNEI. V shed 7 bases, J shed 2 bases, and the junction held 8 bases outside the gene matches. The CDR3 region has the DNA TGTGCCAGCAAATTGGGCAGGGGGACTGGAAACACCATATATTTT. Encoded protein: CASKLGRGTGNTIYF.